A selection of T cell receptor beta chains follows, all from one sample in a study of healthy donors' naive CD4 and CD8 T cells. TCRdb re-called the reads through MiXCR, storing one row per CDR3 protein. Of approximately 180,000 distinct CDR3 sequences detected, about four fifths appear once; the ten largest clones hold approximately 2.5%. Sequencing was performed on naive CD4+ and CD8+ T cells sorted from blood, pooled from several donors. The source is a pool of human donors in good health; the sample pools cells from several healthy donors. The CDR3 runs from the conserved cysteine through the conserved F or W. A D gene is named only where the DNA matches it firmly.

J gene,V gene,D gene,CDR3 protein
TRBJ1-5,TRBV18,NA,CASSPRLGDQPQHF
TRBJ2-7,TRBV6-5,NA,CASSYSEGVMTYEQYF
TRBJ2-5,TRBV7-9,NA,CASSGEGAGQETQYF
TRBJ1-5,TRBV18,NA,CASSLDSGNQPQHF
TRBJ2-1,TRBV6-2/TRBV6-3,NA,CASNKGFYNEQFF
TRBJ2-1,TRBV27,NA,CASTQGASNEQFF
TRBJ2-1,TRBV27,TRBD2,CASSTTSGSLSYNEQFF
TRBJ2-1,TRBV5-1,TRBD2,CASSSPGGGNNEQFF
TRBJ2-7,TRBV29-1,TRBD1,CSVVPQGALSYEQYF
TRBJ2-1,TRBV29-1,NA,CSVERGPDSSYNEQFF
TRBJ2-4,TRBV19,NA,CASSSTTFQGAKNIQYF
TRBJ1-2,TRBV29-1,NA,CSVEGLWTADGYTF
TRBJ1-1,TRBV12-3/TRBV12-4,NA,CASSAGTVPEAFF
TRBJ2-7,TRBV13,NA,CASSLAGNEQYF
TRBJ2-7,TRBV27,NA,CASSYSSPALYEQYF
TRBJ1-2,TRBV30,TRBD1,CAWSVGQTNYGYTF
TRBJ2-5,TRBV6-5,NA,CASSPKGFPGTQYF
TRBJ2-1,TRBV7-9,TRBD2,CASSSGTSTEQFF
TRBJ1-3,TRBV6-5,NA,CASSYSTSSGNTIYF
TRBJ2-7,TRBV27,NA,CASSLYGAASYEQYF
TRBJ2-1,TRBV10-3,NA,CAISESGGAINEQFF
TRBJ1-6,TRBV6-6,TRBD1,CASSNGPQGALLHF
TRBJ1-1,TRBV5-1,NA,CASSLTNTEAFF
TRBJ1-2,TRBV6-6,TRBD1,CASSSTGEGLTNYGYTF
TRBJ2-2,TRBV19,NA,CASSIVGTAANTGELFF
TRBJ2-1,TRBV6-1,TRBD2,CASQLAEGPYNEQFF
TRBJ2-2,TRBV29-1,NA,CSVFGSMNTGELFF
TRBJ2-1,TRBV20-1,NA,CSASGPIARVSYNEQFF
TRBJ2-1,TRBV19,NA,CASSWGNPLNNEQFF
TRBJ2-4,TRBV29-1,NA,CSVEGTGIYENIQYF
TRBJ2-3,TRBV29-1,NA,CSVEKRTAKFTDTQYF
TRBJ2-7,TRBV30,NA,CAWTKGISYEQYF
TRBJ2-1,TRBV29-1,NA,CSVAYGHGDEQFF
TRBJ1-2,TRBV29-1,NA,CSVVGGGDGYTF
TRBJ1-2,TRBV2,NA,CASASGGRLYGGYTF
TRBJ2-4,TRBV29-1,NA,CSVGGRLKNIQYF
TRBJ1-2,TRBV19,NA,CASSLTTRGYTF
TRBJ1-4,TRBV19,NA,CASSHPGTLTEKLFF
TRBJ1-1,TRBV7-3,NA,CASSLTGDDGGAEAFF
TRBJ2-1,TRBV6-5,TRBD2,CASSQGTSDYNEQFF
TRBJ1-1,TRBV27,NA,CASSPTMNTEAFF
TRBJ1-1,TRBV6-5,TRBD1,CASRTRTGGTEAFF
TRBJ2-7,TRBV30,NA,CAWRSQFGGWDYEQYF
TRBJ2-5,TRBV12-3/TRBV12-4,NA,CASSVDPGTRAQETQYF
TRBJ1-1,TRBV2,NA,CASSDPGTIVNTEAFF
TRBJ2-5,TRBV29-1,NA,CSVVRTGAETQYF
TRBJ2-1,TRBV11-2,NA,CASNLNAPYNEQFF
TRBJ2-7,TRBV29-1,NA,CSVEEDTVSYEQYF
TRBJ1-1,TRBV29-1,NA,CSAGMWTEAFF
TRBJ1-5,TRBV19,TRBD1,CASSPRRRDRVSGQPQHF
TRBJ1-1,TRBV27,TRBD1,CASSLSSGQGNTEAFF
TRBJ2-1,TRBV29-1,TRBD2,CSVPGLAQSVHYNEQFF
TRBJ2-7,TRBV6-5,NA,CASSPSAVGRDLYEQYF